This T cell receptor (beta chain) came from a study of Graves' ophthalmopathy and Graves' hyperthyroidism. Study findings and constraints: Blood also held most thyroid clonotypes expanded above 0.001 frequency.

The length of the CDR3 is 13 residues. V lost 5 bases, J lost 7 bases, and 14 bases lay in between. Germline values: CDR1 SGHAT, CDR2 FQDESV (reference sequence). On this clonotype itself: Its matching antigen is unknown.

Using RNA transcripts, the TCR beta CDR3 regions were amplified. Following a first-round RT-PCR that used HTBI primers, a second-round multiplex PCR was carried out. TCRdb re-derived calls from the multiplex PCR reads in MiXCR, one entry per CDR3 protein. The profile shows a few hundred thousand distinct CDR3 sequences, approximately 18% of them singletons. Exclusion criteria comprised other autoimmune diseases, uncontrolled infections, pregnancy or lactation in patients. It was from 10 ml of fresh peripheral blood that the PBMCs came. This receptor was taken from an adult woman with stable Graves' hyperthyroidism. This chain links TRBV11-1 with TRBJ1-2, with D tentatively TRBD1 (5 bases). Sequencing input: peripheral blood. CDR3 in amino acids: CASSLREDSGYTF. CDR3 sequence (DNA): TGTGCCAGCAGCCTCCGGGAAGACAGTGGCTACACCTTC.